This note documents a single T cell receptor beta chain sequence. Its antigen is still unknown. This sample was included in a study of cytomegalovirus exposure and HLA in healthy donors. Study-wide points: Reportedly, diagnosis of cytomegalovirus status by the classifier showed high specificity and sensitivity.

Libraries were prepared by immunoSEQ multiplex PCR; TCRdb keeps only in-frame clonotypes and omits some of them. The sample includes 150,000 or so clones, roughly nine tenths of them seen just once. J lost 4 bases, V lost 2 bases, and 14 bases had no gene match. This CDR3 comprises 18 residues. Germline V gives CDR1 SGHNT, CDR2 YYREEE (reference sequence). The sequence came from a woman under 30 in good health and CMV-seronegative. The chain combines TRBV5-4 with TRBJ2-1; TRBD2 agrees at 8 bases. Sequencing input: PBMCs. The CDR3 DNA reads TGTGCCAGCAGCTTCCGTAGTTGGCGGGGGGAAACTTACAATGAGCAGTTCTTC. Protein sequence: CASSFRSWRGETYNEQFF.